This T cell receptor beta chain was retrieved from a study of blood T cell repertoires in COVID-19. The cohort comprised adults aged roughly 18 to 95 years residing in about two dozen US areas. Clinical history as reported by participants underpinned cohort assignment. Two negative PCRs, clearance, or symptom resolution characterized the recovered Cohort 3 donors. CDR3 length: 15 residues. V shed 5 bases, J shed 2 bases, and the junction held 8 bases outside the gene matches. CDR1 and CDR2 (germline): GTSNPN, SVGIG (reference sequence). In the authors' methods: The assay estimated nucleated cells by amplifying reference gene primers. Method: immunoSEQ multiplex PCR; TCRdb's copy keeps in-frame clones and lacks some. The DNA was the basis for D and trimming; V, J and clone size are from that table. In the table there are some 300,000 clones, over 75% of which are singletons.

This chain connects TRBV30 to TRBJ1-5; 8 bases match TRBD1. The receptor comes from a woman in her 40s who had recovered from COVID-19. Source material: PBMCs or T cells enriched from blood (not recorded which). CDR3 DNA sequence: TGTGCCTGGTCCCAGGGGGCTTATCGCAATCAGCCCCAGCATTTT. Its translation: CAWSQGAYRNQPQHF.